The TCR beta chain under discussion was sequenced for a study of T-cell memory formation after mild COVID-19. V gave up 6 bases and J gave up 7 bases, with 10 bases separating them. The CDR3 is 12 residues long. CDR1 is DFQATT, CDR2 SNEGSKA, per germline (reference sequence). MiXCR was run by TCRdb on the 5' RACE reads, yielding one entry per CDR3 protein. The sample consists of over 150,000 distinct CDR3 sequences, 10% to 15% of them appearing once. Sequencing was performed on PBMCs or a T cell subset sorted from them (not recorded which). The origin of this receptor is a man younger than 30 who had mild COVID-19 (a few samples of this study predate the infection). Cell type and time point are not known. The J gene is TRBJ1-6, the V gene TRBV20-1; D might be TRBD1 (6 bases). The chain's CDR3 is CSATRGNSPLHF. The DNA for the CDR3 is TGCAGTGCAACGAGGGGGAATTCACCCCTCCACTTT.